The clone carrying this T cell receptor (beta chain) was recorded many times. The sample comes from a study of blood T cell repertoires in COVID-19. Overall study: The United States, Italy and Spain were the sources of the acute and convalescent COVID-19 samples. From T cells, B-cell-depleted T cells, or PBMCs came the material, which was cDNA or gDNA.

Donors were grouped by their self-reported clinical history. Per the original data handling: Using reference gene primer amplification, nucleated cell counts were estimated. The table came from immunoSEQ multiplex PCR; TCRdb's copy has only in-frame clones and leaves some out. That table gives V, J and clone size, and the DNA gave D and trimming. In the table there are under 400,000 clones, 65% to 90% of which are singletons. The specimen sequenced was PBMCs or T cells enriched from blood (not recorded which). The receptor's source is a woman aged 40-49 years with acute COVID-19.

The CDR3 DNA sequence: TGTGCCAGCAGCCAAACGGACTACCAAGAGACCCAGTACTTC. As protein: CASSQTDYQETQYF. This sequence joins TRBV3-1 (or the pseudogene TRBV3-2) and TRBJ2-5, with TRBD2 as a possible D gene (5 bases). The germline V and J ends were trimmed by 2 bases and 0 bases, with 7 bases remaining between them. Germline-derived CDR1 and CDR2 are LGHDT and YNNKEL (reference sequence). The CDR3 runs 14 residues.